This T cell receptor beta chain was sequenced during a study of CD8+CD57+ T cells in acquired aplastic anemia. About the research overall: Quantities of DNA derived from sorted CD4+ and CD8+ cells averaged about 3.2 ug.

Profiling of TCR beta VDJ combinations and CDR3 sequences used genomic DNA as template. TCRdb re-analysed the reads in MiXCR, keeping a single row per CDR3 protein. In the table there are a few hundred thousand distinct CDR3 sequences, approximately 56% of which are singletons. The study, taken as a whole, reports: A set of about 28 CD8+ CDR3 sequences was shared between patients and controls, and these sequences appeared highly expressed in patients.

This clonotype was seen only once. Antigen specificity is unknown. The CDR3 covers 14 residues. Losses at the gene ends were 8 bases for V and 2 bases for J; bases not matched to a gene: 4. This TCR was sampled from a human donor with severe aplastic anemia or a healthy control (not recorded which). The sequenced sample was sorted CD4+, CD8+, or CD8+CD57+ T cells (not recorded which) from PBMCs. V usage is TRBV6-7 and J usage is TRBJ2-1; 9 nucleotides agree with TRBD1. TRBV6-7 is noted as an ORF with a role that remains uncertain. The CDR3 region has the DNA TGTGCCAGCGGCCGGGACAGGGCCTACAATGAGCAGTTCTTC. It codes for CASGRDRAYNEQFF.